The 18 T cell receptor beta chains below all came from one sample that was sequenced in a study of cytotoxic CD8 clonotypes in ibrutinib-treated CLL. TCRdb's table, derived via immunoSEQ multiplex PCR, lists solely in-frame clones and lacks some. Seen here are 75,000 to 90,000 clones, over 80% observed once, and the top ten hold about 36%. The source was PBMCs, collected after 24 months of ibrutinib treatment. The origin of the receptors is a human donor with chronic lymphocytic leukemia.

This chain connects TRBV9 to TRBJ2-3, with D perhaps TRBD1 (5 bases). The V end lost 2 bases, the J end lost 8 bases, and 18 bases lay between the germline ends. The CDR3 contains 15 residues. The germline CDR1 and CDR2 sequences are SGDLS and YYNGEE. The CDR3 reads CASSVAGNLDVTQYF. CDR3 coding DNA: TGTGCCAGCAGCGTGGCAGGGAATTTAGACGTTACGCAGTATTTT.

This clone showed up just once. The chain couples TRBV6-5 to TRBJ2-7, with 14 nucleotides matching TRBD2. This CDR3 has 15 amino acids. Germline V gene sequence: CDR1 MNHEY, CDR2 SVGAGI. The junction had 1 base not matched to a gene; V was cut back by 4 bases and J by 2 bases. CDR3 sequence: CASSWGLAGAYEQYF. CDR3 coding DNA: TGTGCCAGCAGTTGGGGACTAGCGGGAGCCTACGAGCAGTACTTC.

This chain uses TRBV6-6 with TRBJ2-3, with 8 bases that match TRBD1. CDR1 MNHNY and CDR2 SVGAGI come from the germline V gene (reference sequence). Unmatched junction bases numbered 4, after V lost 4 bases and J lost 1 base. CDR3 size: 15 residues. The CDR3 protein is CASSSLTGGTDTQYF. The CDR3 DNA is TGTGCCAGCAGTTCCTTGACAGGGGGCACAGATACGCAGTATTTT.

As for this clone: This sample includes further DNA sequences coding for the same CDR3. The chain links TRBV5-1 to TRBJ1-2; 7 bases map to TRBD1. The CDR3 has 12 residues. Germline loops: CDR1 SGHRS, CDR2 YFSETQ. V trimming: 1 base; J trimming: 8 bases; junction bases outside the gene matches: 2. For the CDR3, the DNA is TGCGCCAGCAGCTTGAACAGGGGCGGCTACACCTTC. This gives the protein CASSLNRGGYTF.

The chain has TRBV11-1 and TRBJ2-5, with 7 bases matching TRBD1. V lost 3 bases, J lost 0 bases, and 10 bases stayed unmatched. CDR1 is SGHAT, CDR2 FQDESV, per germline (reference sequence). CDR3 length equals 17 residues. The CDR3 spells CASSFVFRTGNQETQYF. In DNA, the CDR3 is TGTGCCAGCAGCTTTGTCTTCAGGACAGGCAACCAAGAGACCCAGTACTTC.

The chain links TRBV19 to TRBJ2-3, with D hard to call. The V gene's germline CDR1 is LNHDA and CDR2 SQIVND (reference sequence). CDR3 size: 13 residues. The germline V and J ends were trimmed by 5 bases and 4 bases, with 10 bases remaining between them. The CDR3 DNA reads TGTGCCAGTAGTCCGCAGAGTTCAGATACGCAGTATTTT. This sequence encodes CASSPQSSDTQYF.

This rearrangement joins TRBV2 to TRBJ2-7, with D hard to call. The CDR3 runs to 12 residues. Germline assignment: CDR1 SNHLY and CDR2 FYNNEI. V was pared by 2 bases and J by 6 bases, with 8 bases between. CDR3 in DNA: TGTGCCAGCAGTGAAATTGGGTCCGAGCAGTACTTC. Translated, it gives CASSEIGSEQYF.

This chain uses TRBV7-9 with TRBJ1-5; 7 nucleotides match TRBD1. V trimming: 1 base; J trimming: 5 bases; junction bases outside the gene matches: 5. The V gene's germline CDR1 is SEHNR and CDR2 FQNEAQ (reference sequence). CDR3 length: 15 amino acids. CDR3 in DNA: TGTGCCAGCAGCTTAGGCTCAGGGGGTTATCAGCCCCAGCATTTT. This sequence encodes CASSLGSGGYQPQHF.

This clone was seen a few times. The chain joins TRBV9 to TRBJ1-1; D might be TRBD1 (5 bases). V lost 2 bases and J 1 base, leaving 12 bases between the germline ends. In germline, CDR1 is SGDLS, CDR2 YYNGEE. CDR3 size: 15 residues. The CDR3 DNA reads as TGTGCCAGCAGCGTCTGGGACGGTAAGAACACTGAAGCTTTCTTT. This encodes CASSVWDGKNTEAFF.

The CDR3 loop reads CASSDNSYSYNEQFF. DNA for the CDR3: TGCGCCAGCAGCGATAATAGCTACTCCTACAATGAGCAGTTCTTC. The rearrangement links TRBV5-1 to TRBJ2-1; D remains unclear. V was clipped by 4 bases and J by 0 bases, with 11 bases between them. This CDR3 contains 15 residues. The germline V gene encodes CDR1 SGHRS and CDR2 YFSETQ.

This chain uses TRBV28 with TRBJ2-7; D may be TRBD2 (5 bases). This CDR3 has 14 residues. The ends were cut back, 5 bases at V and 7 bases at J, with 18 bases in the middle. CDR1 and CDR2 from the germline V gene are MDHEN and SYDVKM. CDR3 sequence (DNA): TGTGCCAGCAGTGTGACGGGTACGGGGAGTGAGCAGTACTTC. Translated: CASSVTGTGSEQYF. The variable domain in full, completed from reference TRBV28 and TRBJ2-7, reads DVKVTQSSRYLVKRTGEKVFLECVQDMDHENMFWYRQDPGLGLRLIYFSYDVKMKEKGDIPEGYSVSREKKERFSLILESASTNQTSMYLCASSVTGTGSEQYFGPGTRLTVT.

The rearrangement joins TRBV9 to TRBJ2-2, with D perhaps matching TRBD1 (6 bases). Germline CDR1 and CDR2: SGDLS and YYNGEE. The CDR3 extends over 17 amino acids. With 0 bases removed from V and 2 bases from J, the gap between germline ends came to 14 bases. CDR3 sequence: CASSVEGDRYNTGELFF. The CDR3 DNA reads TGTGCCAGCAGCGTAGAAGGAGACAGGTACAACACCGGGGAGCTGTTTTTT.

This sequence joins TRBV27 and TRBJ1-4; 9 bases are shared with TRBD1. Trimming cost V 2 bases and J 7 bases; bases outside gene matches: 5. In germline, CDR1 is MNHEY, CDR2 SMNVEV (reference sequence). This CDR3 has 15 residues. For the CDR3, the DNA is TGTGCCAGCAGTTTACTCGGACAGGGGTTTGAAAAACTGTTTTTT. Amino acid sequence: CASSLLGQGFEKLFF.

V usage is TRBV30 and J usage is TRBJ1-1; no definite D call. The CDR3 has 11 residues. Germline CDR1 is GTSNPN and CDR2 is SVGIG (reference sequence). Trimming took 0 bases from V and 8 from J, leaving 7 bases between them. CDR3 residues: CAWSVRLEAFF. Here the CDR3 DNA reads TGTGCCTGGAGTGTACGTCTGGAAGCTTTCTTT.

The CDR3 DNA sequence: TGTGCCAGCTCACCCCCGGGGTCTGGTGGCTACACCTTC. Amino acids: CASSPPGSGGYTF. The chain carries TRBV18 and TRBJ1-2; D is undetermined. Per germline, CDR1 KGHSH and CDR2 LQKENI. V was pared by 3 bases and J by 7 bases, with 12 bases between. CDR3 length equals 13 residues.

The CDR3 DNA is TGTGCCAGCAGTTTTACAGGGGGCATAGAGACCCAGTACTTC. Translated, it gives CASSFTGGIETQYF. V usage is TRBV28 and J usage is TRBJ2-5, with TRBD1 matching over 9 bases. The CDR3 runs to 14 residues. The J segment lost 4 bases and the V segment lost 3 bases, leaving 3 bases of the junction unmatched. From germline, CDR1 is MDHEN and CDR2 SYDVKM. The variable domain in full, completed from reference TRBV28 and TRBJ2-5, reads DVKVTQSSRYLVKRTGEKVFLECVQDMDHENMFWYRQDPGLGLRLIYFSYDVKMKEKGDIPEGYSVSREKKERFSLILESASTNQTSMYLCASSFTGGIETQYFGPGTRLLVL.

The chain employs TRBV6-1 and TRBJ2-7; the match to TRBD1 covers 12 bases. V shed 6 bases and J 5 bases; nucleotides not matched to a gene: 8. There are 15 residues in the CDR3. Germline V gene lookup returns CDR1 MNHNS and CDR2 SASEGT. This CDR3 reads CASRNPGQGADEQYF. The CDR3 bases are TGTGCCAGCAGGAATCCGGGACAGGGGGCCGACGAGCAGTACTTC.

This chain connects TRBV6-5 to TRBJ2-1; D possibly corresponds to TRBD1 (6 bases). This CDR3 has 13 residues. Germline CDR1 is MNHEY and CDR2 is SVGAGI. V lost 6 bases and J 2 bases, leaving 8 bases between the germline ends. CDR3 residues: CASSWTAYNEQFF. DNA of the CDR3: TGTGCCAGCAGCTGGACAGCCTACAATGAGCAGTTCTTC.